The rows below give T cell receptor beta chains drawn from one sample of a study of OX40 agonist ivuxolimab in advanced cancers. The repertoire was sequenced with immunoSEQ multiplex PCR; TCRdb's copy has only in-frame clones and lacks some. The sample lists 100,000 or so clones; approximately 91% were seen once. The source was CD4+ or CD8+ T cells sorted from blood, collected in a trial of the OX40 agonist ivuxolimab. These receptor sequences come from an adult with an advanced solid tumor such as melanoma, head and neck, liver or kidney cancer. Each CDR3 is given with its conserved first and last residue. Fields, in order: J gene, V gene, D gene, clone size, CDR3 DNA, CDR3 protein. The D gene is left open where the match is weak. A clone size is listed for some rows: how often the clone was seen (once, few, many), or a class if it is expanded.

J gene: TRBJ2-6; V gene: TRBV10-3; D gene: -; clone size: -; CDR3 DNA: TGTGCCATCAGTGACTCTGGAAGCCCGGTCCTGACTTTC; CDR3 protein: CAISDSGSPVLTF
J gene: TRBJ1-4; V gene: TRBV5-6; D gene: -; clone size: -; CDR3 DNA: TGTGCCAGCAGCTTTCTGGGAGGGGATGAAAAACTGTTTTTT; CDR3 protein: CASSFLGGDEKLFF
J gene: TRBJ2-1; V gene: TRBV30; D gene: -; clone size: -; CDR3 DNA: TGTGCCTGGAGTTTAACACTAGTTTCGTACAATGAGCAGTTCTTC; CDR3 protein: CAWSLTLVSYNEQFF
J gene: TRBJ2-5; V gene: TRBV9; D gene: -; clone size: -; CDR3 DNA: TGTGCCAGCAGCGAGAGACCCCGAGGGGGGACCCAGTACTTC; CDR3 protein: CASSERPRGGTQYF
J gene: TRBJ1-5; V gene: TRBV27; D gene: TRBD1; clone size: -; CDR3 DNA: TGTGCCAGCAGGCGGGGCGGGACAGGGACCCTTAGCAATCAGCCCCAGCATTTT; CDR3 protein: CASRRGGTGTLSNQPQHF
J gene: TRBJ1-4; V gene: TRBV7-9; D gene: -; clone size: -; CDR3 DNA: TGTGCCAGCAGCTTAGCGCTCGGATCTCAAGCAACTAATGAAAAACTGTTTTTT; CDR3 protein: CASSLALGSQATNEKLFF
J gene: TRBJ1-3; V gene: TRBV28; D gene: TRBD1; clone size: -; CDR3 DNA: TGTGCCAGCAGTTTTCCGGGACAGACTTTCTCTGGAAACACCATATATTTT; CDR3 protein: CASSFPGQTFSGNTIYF
J gene: TRBJ1-5; V gene: TRBV7-8; D gene: -; clone size: -; CDR3 DNA: TGTGCCAGCAGCCGACGCCCCCAGGGTGAGCAGCCCCAGCATTTT; CDR3 protein: CASSRRPQGEQPQHF
J gene: TRBJ2-5; V gene: TRBV9; D gene: TRBD2; clone size: once; CDR3 DNA: TGTGCCAGCAGCACCGGACTAGCGGGGGCGACTCCCTCTCGGGAGACCCAGTACTTC; CDR3 protein: CASSTGLAGATPSRETQYF
J gene: TRBJ2-7; V gene: TRBV5-4; D gene: -; clone size: -; CDR3 DNA: TGTGCCAGCAGCCCGGGAAGCAGCTCCTACGAGCAGTACTTC; CDR3 protein: CASSPGSSSYEQYF
J gene: TRBJ1-2; V gene: TRBV30; D gene: TRBD1; clone size: -; CDR3 DNA: TGTGCCTGGAGGGGGACAGGGTTGGGTCTCAACTATGGCTACACCTTC; CDR3 protein: CAWRGTGLGLNYGYTF
J gene: TRBJ2-1; V gene: TRBV18; D gene: TRBD2; clone size: -; CDR3 DNA: TGTGCCAGCTCACCAATCGTTAGCGGGGAGTCGGGGCAGTTCTTC; CDR3 protein: CASSPIVSGESGQFF
J gene: TRBJ2-5; V gene: TRBV7-9; D gene: -; clone size: -; CDR3 DNA: TGTGCCAGCAGCTTATGGATGGGGGAACAAGAGACCCAGTACTTC; CDR3 protein: CASSLWMGEQETQYF
J gene: TRBJ1-5; V gene: TRBV19; D gene: -; clone size: -; CDR3 DNA: TGTGCCAGTAGTATACAGGGCGGCGGTCAGCCCCAGCATTTT; CDR3 protein: CASSIQGGGQPQHF
J gene: TRBJ2-2; V gene: TRBV5-1; D gene: -; clone size: -; CDR3 DNA: TGCGCCAGCAGCTTCACGGAAACTAACACCGGGGAGCTGTTTTTT; CDR3 protein: CASSFTETNTGELFF
J gene: TRBJ2-2; V gene: TRBV9; D gene: -; clone size: -; CDR3 DNA: TGTGCCAGCAGCGTAGCCGGCGGGACCGGGGAGCTGTTTTTT; CDR3 protein: CASSVAGGTGELFF